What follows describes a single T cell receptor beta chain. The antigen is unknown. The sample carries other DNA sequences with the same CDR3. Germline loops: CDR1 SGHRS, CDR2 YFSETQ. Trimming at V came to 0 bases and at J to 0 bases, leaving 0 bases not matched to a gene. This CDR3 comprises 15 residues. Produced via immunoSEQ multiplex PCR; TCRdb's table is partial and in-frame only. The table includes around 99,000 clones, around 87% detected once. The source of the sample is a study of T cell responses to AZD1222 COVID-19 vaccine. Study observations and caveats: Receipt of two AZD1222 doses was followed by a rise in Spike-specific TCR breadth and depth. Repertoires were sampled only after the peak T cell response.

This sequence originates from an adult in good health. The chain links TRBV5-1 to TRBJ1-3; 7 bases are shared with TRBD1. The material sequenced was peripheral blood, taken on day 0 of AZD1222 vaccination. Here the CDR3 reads CASSLGDSSGNTIYF. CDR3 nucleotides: TGCGCCAGCAGCTTGGGGGACAGCTCTGGAAACACCATATATTTT. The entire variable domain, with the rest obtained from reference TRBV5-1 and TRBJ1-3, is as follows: KAGVTQTPRYLIKTRGQQVTLSCSPISGHRSVSWYQQTPGQGLQFLFEYFSETQRNKGNFPGRFSGRQFSNSRSEMNVSTLELGDSALYLCASSLGDSSGNTIYFGEGSWLTVV.